This T cell receptor beta chain was captured in a study of PD-1 blockade in classical Hodgkin lymphoma. Study-wide results and limits: While CD8+ TCR diversity did not rise significantly by C4D1, CD4+ TCR diversity did. Healthy donors reportedly exceeded newly diagnosed patients in baseline TCR diversity.

Germline V gene data show CDR1 as GTSNPN and CDR2 as SVGIG (reference sequence). V lost 0 bases and J 3 bases, leaving 12 bases between the germline ends. This CDR3 has 14 amino acids. Profiled with immunoSEQ multiplex PCR; TCRdb holds only in-frame clones, not every one. The table has about 40,000 clones, over 75% seen once; the top ten hold roughly an eighth. All patients experienced relapse after autologous stem cell transplantation, and brentuximab vedotin exposure was variable. On this clone: Its cognate antigen is unknown.

The gene calls are TRBV30 and TRBJ2-7; perhaps TRBD1 as D (5 bases). Sequencing was performed on peripheral blood mononuclear cells (PBMCs), taken at baseline. The TCR was taken from a human donor with classical Hodgkin lymphoma. CDR3 bases: TGTGCCTGGAGTGTACGGCAGGGTCTCTACGAGCAGTACTTC. Translated, it gives CAWSVRQGLYEQYF. The variable domain in full, with the rest retrieved from reference TRBV30 and TRBJ2-7, is SQTIHQWPATLVQPVGSPLSLECTVEGTSNPNLYWYRQAAGRGLQLLFYSVGIGQISSEVPQNLSASRPQDRQFILSSKKLLLSDSGFYLCAWSVRQGLYEQYFGPGTRLTVT.